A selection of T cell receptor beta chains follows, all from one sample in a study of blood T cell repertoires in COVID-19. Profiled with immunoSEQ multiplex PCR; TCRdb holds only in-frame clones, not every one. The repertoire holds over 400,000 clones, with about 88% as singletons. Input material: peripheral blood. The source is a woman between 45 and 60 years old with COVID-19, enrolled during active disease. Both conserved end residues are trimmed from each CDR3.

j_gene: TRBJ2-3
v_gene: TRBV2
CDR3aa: ASNTPAGGADTQY

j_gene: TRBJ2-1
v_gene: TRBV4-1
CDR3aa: ASSQELADNEQF

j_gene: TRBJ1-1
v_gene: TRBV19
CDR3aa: ASSKTVNTEAF

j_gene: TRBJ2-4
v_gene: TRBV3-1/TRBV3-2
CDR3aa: ASSSRDRGPY

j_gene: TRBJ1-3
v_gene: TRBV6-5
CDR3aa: ASAGLGNTIY

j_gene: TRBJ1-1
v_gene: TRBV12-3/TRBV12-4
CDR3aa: ASSEGDTEAF

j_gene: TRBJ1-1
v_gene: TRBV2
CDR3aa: ASTIWGDPDEAF

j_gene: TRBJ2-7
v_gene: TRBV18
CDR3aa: ASSPESYEQY

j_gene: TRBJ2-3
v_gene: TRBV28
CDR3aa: ASREAGGTDTQY

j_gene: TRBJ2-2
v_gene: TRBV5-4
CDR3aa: ASSLIAGGQVPGELF

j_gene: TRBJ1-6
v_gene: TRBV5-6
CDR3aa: ASSLDRGNNSPLH

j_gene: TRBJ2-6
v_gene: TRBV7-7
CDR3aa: ASSQGSSGANVLT

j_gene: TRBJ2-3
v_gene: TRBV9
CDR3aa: ASSVVSGGSDTQY

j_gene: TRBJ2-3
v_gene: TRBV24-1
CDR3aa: ATRGLGTDTQY

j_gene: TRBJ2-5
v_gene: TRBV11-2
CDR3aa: ASSLRTAQETQY

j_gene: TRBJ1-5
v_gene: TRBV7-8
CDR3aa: ASSLERSRDQPQH

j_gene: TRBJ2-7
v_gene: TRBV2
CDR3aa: ASRTEVNEQY

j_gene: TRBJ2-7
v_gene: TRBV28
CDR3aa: ASGVLTVASYEQY

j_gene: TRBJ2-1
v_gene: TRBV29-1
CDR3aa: SVEGLTGGPLNEQF

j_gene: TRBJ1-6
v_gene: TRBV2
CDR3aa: ASSETLGQGGSPLH